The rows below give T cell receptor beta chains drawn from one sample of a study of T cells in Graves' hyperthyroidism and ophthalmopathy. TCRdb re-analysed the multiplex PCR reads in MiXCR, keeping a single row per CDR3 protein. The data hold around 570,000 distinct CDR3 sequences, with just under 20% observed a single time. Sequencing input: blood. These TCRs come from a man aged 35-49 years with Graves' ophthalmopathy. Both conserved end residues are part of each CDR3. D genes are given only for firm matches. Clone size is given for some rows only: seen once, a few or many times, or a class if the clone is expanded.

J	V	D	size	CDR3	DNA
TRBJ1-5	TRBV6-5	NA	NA	CASSYSPEVGQPQHF	TGTGCCAGCAGTTACTCGCCAGAGGTGGGTCAGCCCCAGCATTTT
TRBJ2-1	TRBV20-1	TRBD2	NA	CSASRGGAGGGNEQFF	TGCAGTGCTAGCCGGGGAGGGGCGGGAGGGGGTAATGAGCAGTTCTTC
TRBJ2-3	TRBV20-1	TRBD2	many	CSALPTSGRTDTQYF	TGCAGTGCTCTACCCACTAGCGGGAGAACAGATACGCAGTATTTT
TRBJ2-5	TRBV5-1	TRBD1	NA	CASSSGTGQQVTQYF	TGCGCCAGCAGCTCCGGGACAGGCCAGCAAGTGACCCAGTACTTC
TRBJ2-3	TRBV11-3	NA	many	CASSLGPTGGDTQYF	TGTGCCAGCAGCTTAGGCCCGACAGGAGGAGATACGCAGTATTTT
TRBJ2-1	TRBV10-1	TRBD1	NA	CASSESSRTGGNEQFF	TGCGCCAGCAGTGAGTCCTCCCGGACAGGGGGCAATGAGCAGTTCTTC
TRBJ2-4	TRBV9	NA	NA	CASKPRGAKNIQYF	TGTGCCAGTAAACCCAGAGGAGCCAAAAACATTCAGTACTTC
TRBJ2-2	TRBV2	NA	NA	CASKEREGTGELFF	TGTGCCAGCAAAGAGCGAGAGGGCACCGGGGAGCTGTTTTTT
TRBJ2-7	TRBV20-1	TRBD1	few	CSATMGQGAYEQYF	TGCAGTGCAACAATGGGACAGGGGGCCTACGAGCAGTACTTC
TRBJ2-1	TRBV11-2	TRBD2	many	CASSPPSGGAFEQFF	TGTGCCAGCAGCCCCCCCAGCGGGGGGGCATTTGAGCAGTTCTTC
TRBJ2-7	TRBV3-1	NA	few	CASSFQADYEQYF	TGTGCCAGCAGCTTCCAAGCGGACTACGAGCAGTACTTC
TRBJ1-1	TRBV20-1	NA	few	CSARASDTEAFF	TGCAGTGCTAGAGCATCCGACACTGAAGCTTTCTTT
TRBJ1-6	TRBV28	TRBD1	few	CASSAFGTGVSPLHF	TGTGCCAGCAGTGCATTCGGGACAGGGGTGTCACCCCTCCACTTT
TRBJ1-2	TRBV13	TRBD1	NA	CASSLPGTANYGYTF	TGTGCCAGCAGCTTACCCGGGACAGCTAACTATGGCTACACCTTC
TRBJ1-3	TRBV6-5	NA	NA	CASSSKDLPGTIYF	TGTGCCAGCAGTTCTAAGGACCTCCCCGGGACCATATATTTT
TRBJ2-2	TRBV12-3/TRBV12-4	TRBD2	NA	CASRLGTINGELFF	TGTGCCAGCAGACTAGGGACTATCAACGGGGAGCTGTTTTTT
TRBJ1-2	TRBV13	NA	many	CASSRPTGGPRMAGYTF	TGTGCCAGCAGCCGCCCGACAGGAGGTCCCCGGATGGCTGGCTACACCTTC
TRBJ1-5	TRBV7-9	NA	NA	CASSPTENSNQPQHF	TGTGCCAGCAGCCCCACAGAAAATAGCAATCAGCCCCAGCATTTT
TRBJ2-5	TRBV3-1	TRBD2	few	CASSQTGRAAETQYF	TGTGCCAGCAGCCAAACCGGGAGGGCCGCGGAGACCCAGTACTTC
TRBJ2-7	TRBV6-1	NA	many	CASSEVNEQYF	TGTGCCAGCAGTGAGGTTAACGAGCAGTACTTC
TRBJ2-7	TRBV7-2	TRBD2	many	CASSRTSGRAGQYF	TGTGCCAGCAGCCGAACTAGCGGGAGGGCCGGGCAGTACTTC
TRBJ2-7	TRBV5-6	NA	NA	CASSTMDLHWWEQYF	TGTGCCAGCAGCACCATGGACCTGCATTGGTGGGAGCAGTACTTC
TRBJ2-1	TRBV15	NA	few	CATSRESRNEQFF	TGTGCCACCAGCAGAGAGTCCCGTAATGAGCAGTTCTTC
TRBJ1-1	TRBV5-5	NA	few	CASSLWGTNTEAFF	TGTGCCAGCAGCTTGTGGGGGACGAACACTGAAGCTTTCTTT
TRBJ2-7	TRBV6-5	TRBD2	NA	CASSYWREGREQYF	TGTGCCAGCAGTTACTGGCGGGAGGGCCGTGAGCAGTACTTC
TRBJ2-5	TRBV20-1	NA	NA	CSEAERETQYF	TGCAGTGAGGCGGAGAGGGAGACCCAGTACTTC
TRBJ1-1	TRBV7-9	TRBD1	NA	CASSLVDRGRAFF	TGTGCCAGCAGCTTAGTGGACAGGGGCCGCGCTTTCTTT
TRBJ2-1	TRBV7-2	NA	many	CASSMGLLRYNEQFF	TGTGCCAGCAGCATGGGACTCCTACGGTACAATGAGCAGTTCTTC
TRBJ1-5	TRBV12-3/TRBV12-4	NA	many	CASSPPGLPNQPQHF	TGTGCCAGCAGTCCCCCGGGACTACCCAATCAGCCCCAGCATTTT
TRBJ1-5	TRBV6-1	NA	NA	CASILGGRNQPQHF	TGTGCCAGCATTCTTGGGGGACGCAATCAGCCCCAGCATTTT
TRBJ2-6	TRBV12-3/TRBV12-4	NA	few	CASSPLGAGANVLTF	TGTGCCAGCAGCCCTCTTGGGGCTGGGGCCAACGTCCTGACTTTC